The sequence of this T cell receptor beta chain was determined in a study of blood T cell repertoires in COVID-19. Study-wide background: Specimens from acute and convalescent COVID-19 originated in the United States, Italy and Spain. PBMCs, B-cell-depleted T cells, or T cells were the source of the cDNA or gDNA that made up the material.

The CDR3 extends over 15 amino acids. Looked up from germline, CDR1 is SNHLY and CDR2 is FYNNEI. J lost 14 bases, V lost 6 bases, and 10 bases had no gene match. In the original workflow: For nucleated cells, counts were estimated from reference gene primer amplification. Repertoires were generated with immunoSEQ multiplex PCR, while TCRdb's copy carries only in-frame clones and drops some. V, J and clone size derive from that table, while D and trimming were established from the DNA sequence. Of around 250,000 clones listed, 89% are singletons. The sequenced material came from peripheral blood. This clonotype was sampled from a woman aged 40 to 50 who had recovered from COVID-19. The chain uses TRBV2 and TRBJ2-1; 16 nucleotides agree with TRBD2. CDR3 coding DNA: TGTGCCAGCAGAGACGGGACTAGCGGGGGGGGTAGGAAGTTCTTC. It encodes CASRDGTSGGGRKFF.